This TCR beta chain was captured in a study of OX40 agonist ivuxolimab in advanced cancers. Method: immunoSEQ multiplex PCR; TCRdb's copy keeps in-frame clones and lacks some. Of 65,000 to 90,000 clones listed, approximately 86% are singletons. Germline CDR1 reads SGHDT; CDR2 reads YYEEEE. The CDR3 loop spans 15 amino acids. J lost 1 base, V lost 4 bases, and 6 bases had no gene match. The sample in question was CD4+ or CD8+ T cells sorted from blood, obtained in a trial of the OX40 agonist ivuxolimab. This chain uses TRBV5-6 with TRBJ2-5; 8 bases match TRBD1. The receptor's source is an adult with an advanced solid tumor such as melanoma, head and neck, liver or kidney cancer. CDR3 coding DNA: TGTGCCAGCAGCGCCTGGGACAGGTCCCAAGAGACCCAGTACTTC. Its protein is CASSAWDRSQETQYF.